This T cell receptor beta chain was observed in a study of blood T cell repertoires in COVID-19. Clones were read by immunoSEQ multiplex PCR, and TCRdb kept only the in-frame ones, dropping some. The sample yields 340,000 or so clones, 86% seen once. Germline assignment: CDR1 SGDLS and CDR2 YYNGEE. CDR3 length: 16 amino acids. V lost 1 base and J 0 bases, leaving 11 bases between the germline ends. The V and J genes are TRBV9 and TRBJ2-1; D unresolved. Sample: PBMCs or T cells enriched from blood (not recorded which). The receptor was derived from a woman aged 40 to 50 with acute COVID-19. The CDR3 DNA reads as TGTGCCAGCAGCGTAACCACAGTTAGCTCCTACAATGAGCAGTTCTTC. Amino acids: CASSVTTVSSYNEQFF. The full variable domain, rest sourced from reference TRBV9 and TRBJ2-1, is DSGVTQTPKHLITATGQRVTLRCSPRSGDLSVYWYQQSLDQGLQFLIQYYNGEERAKGNILERFSAQQFPDLHSELNLSSLELGDSALYFCASSVTTVSSYNEQFFGPGTRLTVL.